The source of this T cell receptor beta chain is a study of control samples from healthy donors and cancer patients (dated by TCRdb to 2018 to 2020). V is pared back by 1 base and J by 1 base, with 15 bases lying between the germline termini. Its CDR3 holds 17 amino acids, cysteine through phenylalanine. Here the CDR3 DNA is all that survives: 51 bases in frame from base 1. CDR1 and CDR2 were assigned from the germline V gene as MGHRA and YSYEKL. This clone has only one observation. There is no known antigen for this receptor. No quality values exist for individual bases; no much larger clone is one base distant. Library generation was performed with the immunoSEQ multiplex PCR assay. In its TCRdb copy, this immuneACCESS table keeps in-frame sequences only and misses some clones. Where compared with another copy, unresolved V genes explain less than half of these, and the others have no known cause. The table for this sample lists about 71,000 clones; approximately 89% of them were counted only once. The ten most abundant clones make up over 15% of the sample.

The sample comprised PBMCs. The TCR comes from a man aged 55 to 70 with lung cancer. The rearrangement combines TRBV4-1 with TRBJ2-3, and perhaps TRBD2 as D gene, on 5 matching bases. DNA sequence: TGCGCCAGCAGCCAAGTTCCCCCGCGGGCGGGCACAGATACGCAGTATTTT. Its product reads: CASSQVPPRAGTDTQYF.